The rows below give T cell receptor beta chains drawn from one sample of a study of regulatory T cells in long-lasting Graves disease. TCRdb passed the multiplex PCR reads through MiXCR, listing each CDR3 protein once. The sample shows a few hundred thousand distinct CDR3 sequences, around 15% of them seen only once. The same data also went into a second study, on T cells in Graves' hyperthyroidism and ophthalmopathy.

This sample comprised peripheral blood mononuclear cells (PBMCs), obtained at new diagnosis, from a patient treated with antithyroid drugs. The source is a man aged 35 to 55 with Graves disease. CDR3s include the opening cysteine and the closing phenylalanine or tryptophan. Fields, in order: D gene, J gene, clone size, V gene, CDR3 protein, CDR3 DNA. The D gene is left open where the match is weak. Clone sizes are given selectively: once, few, many, or a class where the clone is expanded.

d_call: NA
j_call: TRBJ2-7
clone_size: many
v_call: TRBV6-2/TRBV6-3
cdr3_aa: CASSYWNGRSYEQYF
cdr3_nt: TGTGCCAGCAGTTACTGGAACGGACGGTCCTACGAGCAGTACTTC

d_call: NA
j_call: TRBJ1-1
clone_size: many
v_call: TRBV12-3/TRBV12-4
cdr3_aa: CASSLVGVDTEAFF
cdr3_nt: TGTGCCAGCAGTTTAGTAGGGGTGGACACTGAAGCTTTCTTT

d_call: NA
j_call: TRBJ2-2
clone_size: NA
v_call: TRBV11-3
cdr3_aa: CASSFSPGTNTGELFF
cdr3_nt: TGTGCCAGCAGCTTTTCGCCGGGGACGAACACCGGGGAGCTGTTTTTT

d_call: NA
j_call: TRBJ2-1
clone_size: few
v_call: TRBV10-2
cdr3_aa: CASSESNGYNEQFF
cdr3_nt: TGCGCCAGCAGTGAGTCGAACGGATACAATGAGCAGTTCTTC

d_call: NA
j_call: TRBJ1-4
clone_size: many
v_call: TRBV2
cdr3_aa: CASQVPSGEKLFF
cdr3_nt: TGTGCCAGTCAGGTGCCTTCCGGGGAAAAACTGTTTTTT

d_call: NA
j_call: TRBJ1-4
clone_size: many
v_call: TRBV15
cdr3_aa: CATSRDREVRRLFF
cdr3_nt: TGTGCCACCAGCAGAGATCGGGAGGTGCGAAGGCTGTTTTTT

d_call: NA
j_call: TRBJ2-4
clone_size: NA
v_call: TRBV25-1
cdr3_aa: CASGQQGAKNIQYF
cdr3_nt: TGTGCCAGCGGACAACAGGGAGCCAAAAACATTCAGTACTTC

d_call: NA
j_call: TRBJ2-3
clone_size: NA
v_call: TRBV29-1
cdr3_aa: CSVPQGDTQYF
cdr3_nt: TGCAGCGTTCCACAAGGGGATACGCAGTATTTT

d_call: NA
j_call: TRBJ1-1
clone_size: many
v_call: TRBV2
cdr3_aa: CASSRESGNTEAFF
cdr3_nt: TGTGCCAGCAGCCGAGAGTCAGGGAACACTGAAGCTTTCTTT

d_call: NA
j_call: TRBJ2-7
clone_size: NA
v_call: TRBV4-2
cdr3_aa: CASGLDSRNEQYF
cdr3_nt: TGTGCCAGCGGACTGGATTCCCGGAACGAGCAGTACTTC

d_call: NA
j_call: TRBJ2-7
clone_size: NA
v_call: TRBV7-3
cdr3_aa: CASSLSGSGAYEQYF
cdr3_nt: TGTGCCAGCAGCTTATCAGGTAGCGGTGCCTACGAGCAGTACTTC

d_call: NA
j_call: TRBJ1-1
clone_size: many
v_call: TRBV5-1
cdr3_aa: CASSLEGRVAEAFF
cdr3_nt: TGCGCCAGCAGCTTGGAGGGCAGGGTAGCTGAAGCTTTCTTT

d_call: NA
j_call: TRBJ1-2
clone_size: few
v_call: TRBV7-3
cdr3_aa: CASSLDGRGNGYTF
cdr3_nt: TGTGCCAGCAGCTTAGACGGCAGGGGAAATGGCTACACCTTC

d_call: NA
j_call: TRBJ2-3
clone_size: many
v_call: TRBV6-5
cdr3_aa: CASRYRFTDTQYF
cdr3_nt: TGTGCCAGCAGGTACAGGTTCACAGATACGCAGTATTTT

d_call: NA
j_call: TRBJ2-5
clone_size: many
v_call: TRBV2
cdr3_aa: CASSDLVSQETQYF
cdr3_nt: TGTGCCAGCAGTGATCTTGTCAGCCAAGAGACCCAGTACTTC

d_call: NA
j_call: TRBJ2-5
clone_size: many
v_call: TRBV4-3
cdr3_aa: CASSIDRYQETQYF
cdr3_nt: TGCGCCAGCAGCATCGACAGGTACCAAGAGACCCAGTACTTC

d_call: TRBD1
j_call: TRBJ2-1
clone_size: many
v_call: TRBV6-5
cdr3_aa: CASSYQGAGGNEQFF
cdr3_nt: TGTGCCAGCAGTTACCAGGGGGCGGGTGGCAATGAGCAGTTCTTC

d_call: TRBD1
j_call: TRBJ2-5
clone_size: many
v_call: TRBV11-3
cdr3_aa: CASSPSRGTETQYF
cdr3_nt: TGTGCCAGCAGCCCGTCCAGGGGGACGGAGACCCAGTACTTC

d_call: NA
j_call: TRBJ1-1
clone_size: many
v_call: TRBV7-3
cdr3_aa: CASSPHGAMNTEAFF
cdr3_nt: TGTGCCAGCAGCCCCCACGGAGCAATGAACACTGAAGCTTTCTTT

d_call: TRBD2
j_call: TRBJ2-3
clone_size: many
v_call: TRBV2
cdr3_aa: CASSLAGISTDTQYF
cdr3_nt: TGTGCCAGCAGTTTAGCGGGGATCAGCACAGATACGCAGTATTTT

d_call: NA
j_call: TRBJ2-1
clone_size: NA
v_call: TRBV5-1
cdr3_aa: CASSLGAGPYNEQFF
cdr3_nt: TGCGCCAGCAGCTTGGGGGCGGGGCCCTACAATGAGCAGTTCTTC

d_call: TRBD2
j_call: TRBJ2-2
clone_size: many
v_call: TRBV7-2
cdr3_aa: CASSQRGGRHGELFF
cdr3_nt: TGTGCCAGCAGCCAGCGGGGGGGGCGTCACGGGGAGCTGTTTTTT

d_call: TRBD1
j_call: TRBJ1-4
clone_size: few
v_call: TRBV2
cdr3_aa: CASSEAIRQGRPLKLFF
cdr3_nt: TGTGCCAGCAGTGAAGCGATAAGACAGGGCCGTCCTTTAAAACTGTTTTTT

d_call: TRBD1
j_call: TRBJ1-4
clone_size: NA
v_call: TRBV27
cdr3_aa: CASGDRVGEKLFF
cdr3_nt: TGTGCCAGTGGAGACAGGGTTGGGGAAAAACTGTTTTTT

d_call: NA
j_call: TRBJ1-1
clone_size: many
v_call: TRBV18
cdr3_aa: CASSPTANTEAFF
cdr3_nt: TGTGCCAGCTCACCGACGGCGAACACTGAAGCTTTCTTT

d_call: NA
j_call: TRBJ1-2
clone_size: NA
v_call: TRBV19
cdr3_aa: CASSQIERTGYGYTF
cdr3_nt: TGTGCCAGTAGCCAAATCGAAAGGACGGGCTATGGCTACACCTTC

d_call: NA
j_call: TRBJ1-2
clone_size: many
v_call: TRBV28
cdr3_aa: CASSLAYGYTF
cdr3_nt: TGTGCCAGCAGCTTAGCGTATGGCTACACCTTC

d_call: TRBD1
j_call: TRBJ1-1
clone_size: NA
v_call: TRBV6-1
cdr3_aa: CASRLDRGQTEAFF
cdr3_nt: TGTGCCAGCAGACTGGACAGGGGGCAGACTGAAGCTTTCTTT

d_call: NA
j_call: TRBJ1-4
clone_size: many
v_call: TRBV7-8
cdr3_aa: CASSVPSPGRFGEKLFF
cdr3_nt: TGTGCCAGCAGTGTTCCTTCTCCGGGCCGGTTCGGCGAAAAACTGTTTTTT

d_call: TRBD1
j_call: TRBJ2-3
clone_size: many
v_call: TRBV18
cdr3_aa: CASSTNFYRGNTDTQYF
cdr3_nt: TGTGCCAGCTCAACCAACTTCTACAGGGGGAACACAGATACGCAGTATTTT

d_call: TRBD2
j_call: TRBJ2-2
clone_size: NA
v_call: TRBV5-4
cdr3_aa: CASSPENGGTNTGELFF
cdr3_nt: TGTGCCAGCAGCCCGGAGAACGGGGGGACCAACACCGGGGAGCTGTTTTTT

d_call: NA
j_call: TRBJ1-4
clone_size: few
v_call: TRBV7-9
cdr3_aa: CASSLLQGVDNEKLFF
cdr3_nt: TGTGCCAGCAGCTTACTACAGGGTGTGGATAATGAAAAACTGTTTTTT

d_call: NA
j_call: TRBJ2-7
clone_size: many
v_call: TRBV28
cdr3_aa: CASSTLTLRFGDEQYF
cdr3_nt: TGTGCCAGCTCGACCTTGACCTTGCGGTTTGGGGACGAGCAGTACTTC

d_call: NA
j_call: TRBJ2-5
clone_size: many
v_call: TRBV2
cdr3_aa: CASRADKETQYF
cdr3_nt: TGTGCCAGCAGAGCGGATAAAGAGACCCAGTACTTC

d_call: NA
j_call: TRBJ2-1
clone_size: many
v_call: TRBV5-1
cdr3_aa: CASSFGQGGGNEQFF
cdr3_nt: TGCGCCAGCAGCTTCGGACAGGGAGGGGGCAATGAGCAGTTCTTC

d_call: TRBD1
j_call: TRBJ2-3
clone_size: many
v_call: TRBV7-9
cdr3_aa: CASSYQGATDTQYF
cdr3_nt: TGTGCCAGCAGCTATCAGGGGGCGACAGATACGCAGTATTTT

d_call: NA
j_call: TRBJ2-2
clone_size: few
v_call: TRBV4-3
cdr3_aa: CASSQVPRTNTGELFF
cdr3_nt: TGCGCCAGCAGCCAAGTACCTAGAACAAACACCGGGGAGCTGTTTTTT

d_call: TRBD1
j_call: TRBJ2-1
clone_size: NA
v_call: TRBV6-9
cdr3_aa: CASSYVRDSIHEQFF
cdr3_nt: TGTGCCAGCAGTTACGTCCGGGACAGCATCCATGAGCAGTTCTTC

d_call: TRBD1
j_call: TRBJ2-2
clone_size: NA
v_call: TRBV18
cdr3_aa: CASSRYRGSTGELFF
cdr3_nt: TGTGCCAGCTCACGCTACAGGGGAAGCACCGGGGAGCTGTTTTTT

d_call: NA
j_call: TRBJ1-4
clone_size: many
v_call: TRBV12-3/TRBV12-4
cdr3_aa: CASSRRGGADEKLFF
cdr3_nt: TGTGCCAGCAGTCGGCGCGGGGGGGCGGATGAAAAACTGTTTTTT

d_call: TRBD2
j_call: TRBJ2-7
clone_size: many
v_call: TRBV20-1
cdr3_aa: CSARDSLAGDEQYF
cdr3_nt: TGCAGTGCTAGAGATAGTCTAGCGGGGGACGAGCAGTACTTC

d_call: TRBD1
j_call: TRBJ2-5
clone_size: many
v_call: TRBV7-2
cdr3_aa: CASSSQPGQGGGETQYF
cdr3_nt: TGTGCCAGCAGCTCACAGCCGGGACAGGGAGGGGGGGAGACCCAGTACTTC

d_call: NA
j_call: TRBJ2-1
clone_size: many
v_call: TRBV12-5
cdr3_aa: CASGPRTEEDEQFF
cdr3_nt: TGTGCTAGTGGTCCCCGGACGGAGGAGGATGAGCAGTTCTTC

d_call: TRBD1
j_call: TRBJ2-5
clone_size: many
v_call: TRBV5-1
cdr3_aa: CASSSQGEWEETQYF
cdr3_nt: TGCGCCAGCAGCTCGCAGGGGGAGTGGGAAGAGACCCAGTACTTC

d_call: NA
j_call: TRBJ1-6
clone_size: NA
v_call: TRBV12-3/TRBV12-4
cdr3_aa: CASTRGGPLHF
cdr3_nt: TGTGCCAGCACCAGGGGTGGCCCCCTCCACTTT

d_call: TRBD1
j_call: TRBJ1-6
clone_size: NA
v_call: TRBV30
cdr3_aa: CAWSVIQGYNSPLHF
cdr3_nt: TGTGCCTGGAGTGTTATACAGGGGTATAATTCACCCCTCCACTTT

d_call: TRBD2
j_call: TRBJ2-1
clone_size: many
v_call: TRBV28
cdr3_aa: CASSSIAGGSYEQFF
cdr3_nt: TGTGCCAGCAGTTCAATAGCGGGGGGGTCCTATGAGCAGTTCTTC

d_call: TRBD1
j_call: TRBJ2-1
clone_size: many
v_call: TRBV28
cdr3_aa: CASSPGDRYVNEQFF
cdr3_nt: TGTGCCAGCAGCCCCGGGGACAGGTACGTCAATGAGCAGTTCTTC